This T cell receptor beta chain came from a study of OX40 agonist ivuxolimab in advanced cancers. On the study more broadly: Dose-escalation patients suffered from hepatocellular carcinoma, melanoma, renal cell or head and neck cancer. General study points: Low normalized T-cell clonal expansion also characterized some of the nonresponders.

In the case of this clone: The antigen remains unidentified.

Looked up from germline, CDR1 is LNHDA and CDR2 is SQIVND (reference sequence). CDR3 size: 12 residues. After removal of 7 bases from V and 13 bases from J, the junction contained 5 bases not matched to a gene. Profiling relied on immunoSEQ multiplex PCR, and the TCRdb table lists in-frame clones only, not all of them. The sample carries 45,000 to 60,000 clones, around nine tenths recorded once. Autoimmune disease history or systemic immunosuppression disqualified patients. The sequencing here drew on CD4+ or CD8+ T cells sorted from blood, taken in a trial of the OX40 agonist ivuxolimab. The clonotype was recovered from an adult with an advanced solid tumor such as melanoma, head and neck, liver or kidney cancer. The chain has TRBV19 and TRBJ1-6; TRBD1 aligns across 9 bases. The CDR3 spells CASTAGQGPLHF. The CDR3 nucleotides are TGTGCCAGTACCGCAGGACAGGGGCCCCTCCACTTT.